This T cell receptor beta chain derives from a study of blood T cell repertoires in COVID-19. Study summary: The samples span acute and convalescent COVID-19 from the United States, Italy and Spain. Sources were T cells, B-cell-depleted T cells, or PBMCs; the material itself was cDNA or gDNA.

The germline V and J ends were trimmed by 4 bases and 6 bases, with 13 bases remaining between them. This CDR3 is built from 13 residues. Per germline, CDR1 SEHNR and CDR2 FQNEAQ (reference sequence). As processed by the authors: Estimation of nucleated cell counts was performed using reference gene primer amplification. Sequencing used immunoSEQ multiplex PCR; TCRdb keeps in-frame clones, though not all of them. V and J calls and clone size come straight from that table; D and trimming were deduced from the DNA. The sample contains 150,000 to 200,000 clones, roughly 88% of which appear only once. The specimen sequenced was peripheral blood. The receptor was derived from a woman older than 75 with active or convalescent COVID-19. This chain links TRBV7-9 with TRBJ2-7; D is perhaps TRBD2 (7 bases). This chain's CDR3 is CASSSQGGVEQYF. The DNA for the CDR3 is TGTGCCAGCAGCTCTCAAGGGGGGGTCGAGCAGTACTTC.